This TCR beta chain comes out of a study of human CD8 memory T cell subsets. Details on this clonotype: Its antigen is not known.

RNA was obtained from duplicate vials of over 120,000 sorted CD8+ T cells per subset. UMI-labeled 5' RACE was the method by which TCR beta libraries were made. Reprocessing the 5' RACE reads, TCRdb reports a single entry for every CDR3 protein and omits DNA. This sample contains 9,000 to 15,000 distinct CDR3 sequences. Study conclusions and caveats: Chao1 estimates suggested stem-like memory T cells were more diverse than precursor exhausted T cells.

Germline CDR1 is SGDLS and CDR2 is YYNGEE. The CDR3 has 15 amino acids. Specimen: CD8+ T cells from PBMCs. The chain joins TRBV9 to TRBJ2-1; TCRdb indicates TRBD1, and absent DNA this call remains unverified. This receptor was identified in a human donor in good health. CDR3 amino acids: CASSVYPGEGNEQFF.